The present TCR beta chain was sequenced within a study of OX40 agonist ivuxolimab in advanced cancers. Background on the study: The study enrolled dose-escalation patients with hepatocellular carcinoma, melanoma, renal cell or head and neck cancer.

Using immunoSEQ multiplex PCR, the repertoire was profiled, and TCRdb retains in-frame clones only, with some absent. The profile shows roughly 59,000 clones, 92% of them singletons. On this clone itself: Its antigen is not known.

Notes on the study in general: The specificity for antigen of the expanded peripheral T cells was not determined.

The sequence was collected from an adult with an advanced solid tumor such as melanoma, head and neck, liver or kidney cancer. The starting material was CD4+ or CD8+ T cells sorted from blood, obtained in a trial of the OX40 agonist ivuxolimab.

This CDR3 is CASSLLPGTSGSSEQFF. The DNA of the CDR3 is TGTGCCAGCAGCTTACTCCCCGGGACTAGCGGGAGTTCTGAGCAGTTCTTC. J is TRBJ2-1 and V is TRBV7-6, with 14 bases aligning to TRBD2. The CDR3 sequence is 17 residues long. Germline CDR1 reads SGHVS; CDR2 reads FNYEAQ. V lost 2 bases to trimming and J lost 9 bases; unmatched junction nucleotides: 9. Full variable domain (remainder filled in from reference TRBV7-6 and TRBJ2-1): GAGVSQSPRYKVTKRGQDVALRCDPISGHVSLYWYRQALGQGPEFLTYFNYEAQQDKSGLPNDRFSAERPEGSISTLTIQRTEQRDSAMYRCASSLLPGTSGSSEQFFGPGTRLTVL.